Shown below are 8 T cell receptor beta chains from a single sample sequenced in a study of blood T cells in healthy people across ages. Together with a sample-barcoded 5' primer, a J-beta primer mix was included in a second PCR lasting about 6 to 12 cycles. MiXCR, run by TCRdb on the 5' RACE reads, gives a single entry per CDR3 protein. Of about 1,600,000 distinct CDR3 sequences in the sample, 40% to 50% were seen once. Sequencing used blood. Every receptor here comes from a woman in her late teens or twenties in good health.

For this clonotype: Since a much larger clone is just one base distant, this may be a read error. The V and J genes are TRBV6-2 or TRBV6-3 and TRBJ2-1; D is perhaps TRBD2 (5 bases). Germline CDR1 MNHEY, CDR2 SVGEGT. The CDR3 has 16 amino acids. The chain's CDR3 is CTSSYSTTSGYNEQFF. CDR3 bases: TGTACCAGCAGTTACTCCACGACCAGCGGTTACAATGAGCAGTTCTTC.

This clonotype was detected a few times. V and J are TRBV7-9 and TRBJ1-4, with D perhaps matching TRBD1 (5 bases). The CDR3 length is 12 residues. Trimming removed 5 bases at V and 8 bases at J, with 9 bases between. Per germline, CDR1 SEHNR and CDR2 FQNEAQ (reference sequence). CDR3 sequence reads: CASSTGLEKLFF. Here the CDR3 DNA reads TGTGCCAGCAGCACGGGGCTAGAAAAACTGTTTTTT.

This clonotype was seen a few times. The chain uses TRBV5-1 and TRBJ1-5; no firm D call. CDR3 length: 14 residues. Germline V lookup: CDR1 SGHRS, CDR2 YFSETQ. Trimming shortened V by 1 base and J by 3 bases, and 8 bases separated the two germline ends. The CDR3 protein is CASSLSGNNQPQHF. The CDR3 bases are TGCGCCAGCAGCTTGTCGGGGAACAATCAGCCCCAGCATTTT.

The chain combines TRBV7-6 with TRBJ2-1; TRBD1 matches at 8 bases. Germline V gives CDR1 SGHVS, CDR2 FNYEAQ. Trimming at V came to 1 base and at J to 7 bases, leaving 18 bases not matched to a gene. The CDR3 is 19 amino acids. CDR3 sequence reads: CASSLGTLGWAGGKNEQFF. The DNA for the CDR3 is TGTGCCAGCAGCTTAGGAACTTTAGGCTGGGCAGGGGGCAAGAATGAGCAGTTCTTC.

This clonotype was counted a few times. CDR3 bases: TGTGCCAGCAGTGGACAGGGCACCTACAATGAGCAGTTCTTC. Protein: CASSGQGTYNEQFF. The chain has TRBV5-6 and TRBJ2-1, with 8 bases lining up with TRBD1. This CDR3 comprises 14 residues. The trim removed 5 bases at V and 2 bases at J, leaving 3 bases unmatched. The germline gives CDR1 SGHDT, CDR2 YYEEEE.

The chain links TRBV2 to TRBJ1-2; D might be TRBD1 (5 bases). This CDR3 has 15 residues. Germline CDR1 SNHLY, CDR2 FYNNEI. V was pared by 5 bases and J by 5 bases, with 18 bases between. The CDR3 nucleotides read TGTGCCAGCAGTCCCCAGACCGGGACTTTGTATGGCTACACCTTC. Translation: CASSPQTGTLYGYTF.

The rearrangement joins TRBV29-1 to TRBJ2-4, with D possibly matching TRBD2 (6 bases). Trimming left V 1 base short and J 0 bases short, with 16 bases between. The CDR3 runs 17 residues. CDR1 is SQVTM, CDR2 ANQGSEA, per germline. The CDR3 protein is CSVEGIPGASAKNIQYF. CDR3 nucleotide sequence: TGCAGCGTTGAAGGAATTCCGGGAGCCTCAGCCAAAAACATTCAGTACTTC.

This chain links TRBV19 with TRBJ1-1; D unresolved. CDR1 LNHDA and CDR2 SQIVND come from the germline V gene (reference sequence). Between the trimmed V and J ends, which lost 7 bases and 4 bases, there was a span of 10 bases. This CDR3 is built from 12 residues. The DNA of the CDR3 is TGTGCCAGTAATCGAGGGCTCACTGAAGCTTTCTTT. Protein: CASNRGLTEAFF.